This T cell receptor (beta chain) was documented in a study of cytomegalovirus exposure and HLA in healthy donors. As for the study in general: Prior work identified around 100 million unique TCR beta sequences in 150 million to 200 million T cells.

This clone was counted only a few times. A multiplex PCR was run with 60 Vbeta primers and 13 Jbeta primers. Only in-frame clones appear in the TCRdb table, and some are missing; sequencing was by immunoSEQ multiplex PCR. The sample yields fewer than 95,000 clones, around 78% seen once. Germline trimming cut 3 bases from V and 2 bases from J; bases unmatched to any gene: 2. There are 14 residues in the CDR3. The germline CDR1 and CDR2 sequences are SGHRS and YFSETQ. This TCR derives from a man in his thirties or forties in good health and CMV-seronegative. Material for sequencing was PBMCs. The rearrangement uses TRBV5-1 and TRBJ2-1; 7 bases agree with TRBD1. DNA for the CDR3: TGCGCCAGCAGCTCCGGACAGGCCTACAATGAGCAGTTCTTC. This gives the protein CASSSGQAYNEQFF.